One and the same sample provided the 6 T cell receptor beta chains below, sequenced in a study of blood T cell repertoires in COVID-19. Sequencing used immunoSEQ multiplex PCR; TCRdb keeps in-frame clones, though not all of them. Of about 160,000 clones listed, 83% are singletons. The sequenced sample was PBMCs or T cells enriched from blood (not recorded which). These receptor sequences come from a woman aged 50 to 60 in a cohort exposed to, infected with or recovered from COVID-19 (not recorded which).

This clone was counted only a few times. Here the CDR3 reads CASSSQGFGPQHF. The DNA for the CDR3 is TGTGCCAGCAGTTCACAGGGATTCGGGCCCCAGCATTTT. The V call is TRBV28, the J call TRBJ1-5; a weak D match, TRBD1 (6 bases). Looked up from germline, CDR1 is MDHEN and CDR2 is SYDVKM. Deletions cut 4 bases from V and 9 bases from J, with 13 bases between. The CDR3 has 13 amino acids. The whole variable domain, remainder taken from reference TRBV28 and TRBJ1-5, is DVKVTQSSRYLVKRTGEKVFLECVQDMDHENMFWYRQDPGLGLRLIYFSYDVKMKEKGDIPEGYSVSREKKERFSLILESASTNQTSMYLCASSSQGFGPQHFGDGTRLSIL.

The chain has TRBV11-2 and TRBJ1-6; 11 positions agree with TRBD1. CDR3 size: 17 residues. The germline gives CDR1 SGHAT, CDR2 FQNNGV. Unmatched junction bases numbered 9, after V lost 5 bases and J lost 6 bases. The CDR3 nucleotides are TGTGCCAGCAGCCCCGGAGGGGGACAGGGGGGTAATTCACCCCTCCACTTT. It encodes CASSPGGGQGGNSPLHF.

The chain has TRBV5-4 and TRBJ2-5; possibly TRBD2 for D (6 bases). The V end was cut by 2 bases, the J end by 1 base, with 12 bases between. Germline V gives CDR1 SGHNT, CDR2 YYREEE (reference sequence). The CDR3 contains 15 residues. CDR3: CASSFGRGSQETQYF. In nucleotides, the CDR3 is TGTGCCAGCAGCTTCGGACGGGGGTCCCAAGAGACCCAGTACTTC.

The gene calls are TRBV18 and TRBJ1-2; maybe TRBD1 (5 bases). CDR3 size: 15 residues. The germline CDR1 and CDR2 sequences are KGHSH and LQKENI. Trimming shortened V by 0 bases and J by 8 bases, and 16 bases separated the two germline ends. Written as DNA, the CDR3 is TGTGCCAGCTCACCACCGGGGCAGCCCATAGACGGCTACACCTTC. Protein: CASSPPGQPIDGYTF.

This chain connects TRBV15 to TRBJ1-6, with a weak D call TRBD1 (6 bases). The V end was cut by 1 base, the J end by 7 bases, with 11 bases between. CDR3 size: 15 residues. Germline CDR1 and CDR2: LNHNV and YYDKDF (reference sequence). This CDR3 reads CATSRARGNNSPLHF. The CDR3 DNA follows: TGTGCCACCAGCAGAGCCAGGGGAAACAATTCACCCCTCCACTTT.

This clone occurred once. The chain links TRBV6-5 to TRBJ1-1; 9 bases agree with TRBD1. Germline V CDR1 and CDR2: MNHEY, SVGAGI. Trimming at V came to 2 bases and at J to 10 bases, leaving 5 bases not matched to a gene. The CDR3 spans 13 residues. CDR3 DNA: TGTGCCAGCAGTTACGGTGGGACAGGGAGAGCTTTCTTT. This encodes CASSYGGTGRAFF.